The 6 T cell receptor beta chains listed next were all sequenced from one sample in a study of blood T cell repertoires in COVID-19. Produced via immunoSEQ multiplex PCR; TCRdb's table is partial and in-frame only. This table has roughly 43,000 clones, 75% to 90% appearing once. Sequencing was performed on peripheral blood. These receptors were obtained from a human donor in a cohort sampled during active COVID-19.

The rearrangement uses TRBV6-5 and TRBJ2-7; 7 bases map to TRBD2. Trimming removed 5 bases from V and 7 bases from J; junction bases left unmatched: 5. In germline, CDR1 is MNHEY, CDR2 SVGAGI. The CDR3 is made up of 12 amino acids. The CDR3 DNA reads TGTGCCAGCAGTCGCAAAGCGGGAGAGCAGTACTTC. The encoded protein is CASSRKAGEQYF.

This chain joins TRBV2 and TRBJ1-1; the D gene is possibly TRBD1 (5 bases). The CDR3 totals 14 residues. The germline gives CDR1 SNHLY, CDR2 FYNNEI. Trimming took off 7 bases at V and 1 base at J, with 13 bases between the two ends. CDR3 coding DNA: TGTGCCAGCAAGCGGGACTTGGGGAACACTGAAGCTTTCTTT. It yields the protein CASKRDLGNTEAFF.

This clone was found once. The chain has TRBV6-1 and TRBJ1-2; D remains ambiguous. Trimming removed 3 bases at V and 4 bases at J, with 3 bases between. The germline V gene encodes CDR1 MNHNS and CDR2 SASEGT. The CDR3 has 11 amino acids. The CDR3 coding sequence is TGTGCCAGCAGTGACAGCTATGGCTACACCTTC. Its protein is CASSDSYGYTF.

The chain is built from TRBV7-9 and TRBJ2-3; the match to TRBD2 covers 12 bases. The CDR3 is 17 amino acids. CDR1 SEHNR and CDR2 FQNEAQ come from the germline V gene (reference sequence). With V trimmed by 3 bases and J by 0 bases, 4 bases remained unmatched. The CDR3 nucleotides read TGTGCCAGCAGCTTTGGACTAGCGGGACCTAGCACAGATACGCAGTATTTT. Translation: CASSFGLAGPSTDTQYF.

The chain has TRBV19 and TRBJ1-6; perhaps TRBD1 as D (6 bases). There are 14 residues in the CDR3. V was pared by 8 bases and J by 8 bases, with 16 bases between. Germline lookup yields CDR1 LNHDA and CDR2 SQIVND (reference sequence). The CDR3 sequence: CASCVRGADSPLHF. DNA for the CDR3: TGTGCCAGTTGCGTCAGGGGAGCGGATTCACCCCTCCACTTT.

In its sample, this clone was seen a few times. The chain joins TRBV6-1 to TRBJ2-6; no firm D call. V was shortened by 0 bases and J by 0 bases, with 3 bases between the two germline ends. The CDR3 extends over 15 amino acids. The germline V gene encodes CDR1 MNHNS and CDR2 SASEGT. The CDR3: CASSEAYSGANVLTF. The CDR3 bases are TGTGCCAGCAGTGAAGCCTACTCTGGGGCCAACGTCCTGACTTTC.